Listed below are T cell receptor beta chains from one sample, sequenced in a study of regulatory T cells in long-lasting Graves disease. TCRdb re-derived calls from the multiplex PCR reads in MiXCR, one entry per CDR3 protein. The sample has about 620,000 distinct CDR3 sequences, 15% to 20% seen once. A further study also used this sample, focusing on T cells in Graves' hyperthyroidism and ophthalmopathy.

The material sequenced was peripheral blood mononuclear cells (PBMCs), taken at new diagnosis, from a patient treated with antithyroid drugs. The source of these receptors is a woman aged 25 to 39 with Graves disease. CDR3s include the opening cysteine and the closing phenylalanine or tryptophan. The order of the fields is clone size, CDR3 length, D gene, J gene, V gene, CDR3 DNA, CDR3 protein. The D gene is left open where the match is weak. Clone size is given for some rows only: seen once, a few or many times, or a class if the clone is expanded.

clone size: .; CDR3 length: 14; D gene: .; J gene: TRBJ2-1; V gene: TRBV20-1; CDR3 DNA: TGCAGTGCCGACACAAGAAGCTCCTACAATGAGCAGTTCTTC; CDR3 protein: CSADTRSSYNEQFF
clone size: few; CDR3 length: 12; D gene: .; J gene: TRBJ2-7; V gene: TRBV25-1; CDR3 DNA: TGTGCCAGCAGTAGCCAGCCCTACGAGCAGTACTTC; CDR3 protein: CASSSQPYEQYF
clone size: many; CDR3 length: 15; D gene: TRBD1; J gene: TRBJ1-1; V gene: TRBV28; CDR3 DNA: TGTGCCAGCAGTTTAGGGGACAGGGATCTAGCTGAAGCTTTCTTT; CDR3 protein: CASSLGDRDLAEAFF
clone size: .; CDR3 length: 14; D gene: TRBD1; J gene: TRBJ2-1; V gene: TRBV6-4; CDR3 DNA: TGTGCCATTCACCGGGACAGAAAATACAATGAGCAGTTCTTC; CDR3 protein: CAIHRDRKYNEQFF
clone size: once; CDR3 length: 13; D gene: .; J gene: TRBJ2-7; V gene: TRBV5-1; CDR3 DNA: TGCGCCAGCAGAACGGGGCGGGCGCTAGAGCAGTACTTC; CDR3 protein: CASRTGRALEQYF
clone size: many; CDR3 length: 14; D gene: TRBD1; J gene: TRBJ2-5; V gene: TRBV2; CDR3 DNA: TGTGCCAGCAGTGGGACAGGGTCAGGCGAGACCCAGTACTTC; CDR3 protein: CASSGTGSGETQYF
clone size: few; CDR3 length: 15; D gene: .; J gene: TRBJ1-3; V gene: TRBV6-1; CDR3 DNA: TGTGCCAGCAGTGAAACGTACTTCTCTGGAAACACCATATATTTT; CDR3 protein: CASSETYFSGNTIYF
clone size: .; CDR3 length: 15; D gene: .; J gene: TRBJ1-4; V gene: TRBV6-1; CDR3 DNA: TGTGCCAGCCGGAGGGCAGCAGACTCTAATGAAAAACTGTTTTTT; CDR3 protein: CASRRAADSNEKLFF
clone size: .; CDR3 length: 12; D gene: .; J gene: TRBJ1-4; V gene: TRBV20-1; CDR3 DNA: TGCAGTGCTAGAGATCCGGAGTGGAAGGAGATTTTT; CDR3 protein: CSARDPEWKEIF
clone size: .; CDR3 length: 13; D gene: .; J gene: TRBJ1-3; V gene: TRBV12-3/TRBV12-4; CDR3 DNA: TGTGCCAGCAGTTGGAGTCAGGGAAACACCATATATTTT; CDR3 protein: CASSWSQGNTIYF
clone size: .; CDR3 length: 18; D gene: TRBD1; J gene: TRBJ2-6; V gene: TRBV18; CDR3 DNA: TGTGCCAGCTCACCACCGACCACAGGGGCCCCTGGGGCCAACGTCCTGACTTTC; CDR3 protein: CASSPPTTGAPGANVLTF
clone size: many; CDR3 length: 18; D gene: .; J gene: TRBJ1-5; V gene: TRBV6-1; CDR3 DNA: TGTGCCAGCAGTGTGATGGGACAAGTTAAGCAGGGGAATCAGCCCCAGCATTTT; CDR3 protein: CASSVMGQVKQGNQPQHF
clone size: few; CDR3 length: 14; D gene: .; J gene: TRBJ1-3; V gene: TRBV2; CDR3 DNA: TGTGCCAGCACCCTAGAGAGCTCTGGAAACACCATATATTTT; CDR3 protein: CASTLESSGNTIYF
clone size: few; CDR3 length: 14; D gene: .; J gene: TRBJ1-1; V gene: TRBV6-1; CDR3 DNA: TGTGCCAGCTATAGGAGGGGAAGGAACGCTGAAGCTTTCTTT; CDR3 protein: CASYRRGRNAEAFF
clone size: many; CDR3 length: 13; D gene: .; J gene: TRBJ2-2; V gene: TRBV29-1; CDR3 DNA: TGCAGCGTTAGGTCCTCGAACACCGGGGAGCTGTTTTTT; CDR3 protein: CSVRSSNTGELFF
clone size: many; CDR3 length: 17; D gene: .; J gene: TRBJ2-7; V gene: TRBV12-3/TRBV12-4; CDR3 DNA: TGTGCCAGCAGTTTATGGGACTCGGACGGGAGCTCCTACGAGCAGTACTTC; CDR3 protein: CASSLWDSDGSSYEQYF
clone size: .; CDR3 length: 14; D gene: .; J gene: TRBJ1-1; V gene: TRBV6-1; CDR3 DNA: TGTGCCAGCAGCACCACCGTTCAGGGTCGCGAAGCTTTCTTT; CDR3 protein: CASSTTVQGREAFF
clone size: .; CDR3 length: 19; D gene: .; J gene: TRBJ2-1; V gene: TRBV19; CDR3 DNA: TGTGCCAGTAGTATACCCCCTCGGGGGCCTGAGAATCAGTACAATGAGCAGTTCTTC; CDR3 protein: CASSIPPRGPENQYNEQFF
clone size: many; CDR3 length: 17; D gene: TRBD1; J gene: TRBJ1-5; V gene: TRBV6-5; CDR3 DNA: TGTGCCAGCAGTTCCGGGACAGCGTACGGAGGCAATCAGCCCCAGCATTTT; CDR3 protein: CASSSGTAYGGNQPQHF
clone size: many; CDR3 length: 15; D gene: .; J gene: TRBJ1-2; V gene: TRBV6-1; CDR3 DNA: TGTGCCAGCAGTGAAGCGTGGCAGGGCATCTATGGCTACACCTTC; CDR3 protein: CASSEAWQGIYGYTF
clone size: many; CDR3 length: 14; D gene: .; J gene: TRBJ1-1; V gene: TRBV7-2; CDR3 DNA: TGTGCCAGCAGCTTACGGGATACGAACACTGAAGCTTTCTTT; CDR3 protein: CASSLRDTNTEAFF
clone size: many; CDR3 length: 12; D gene: TRBD1; J gene: TRBJ1-2; V gene: TRBV12-3/TRBV12-4; CDR3 DNA: TGTGCCAGCAGGCAGAACAGGGGTGGCTACACCTTC; CDR3 protein: CASRQNRGGYTF
clone size: .; CDR3 length: 18; D gene: TRBD2; J gene: TRBJ2-1; V gene: TRBV7-9; CDR3 DNA: TGTGCCGGCAGCCTGCGGGCGGGGGGAGGTCGATCCTACAATGAGCAGTTCTTC; CDR3 protein: CAGSLRAGGGRSYNEQFF
clone size: .; CDR3 length: 12; D gene: .; J gene: TRBJ1-5; V gene: TRBV2; CDR3 DNA: TGTGCCAGCAGTGGTGAGGATCAGCCCCAGCATTTT; CDR3 protein: CASSGEDQPQHF
clone size: .; CDR3 length: 16; D gene: .; J gene: TRBJ2-5; V gene: TRBV5-1; CDR3 DNA: TGCGCCAGCAGCCCAGGACAGCACACACAGCAAGAGACCCAGTACTTC; CDR3 protein: CASSPGQHTQQETQYF
clone size: .; CDR3 length: 15; D gene: .; J gene: TRBJ2-1; V gene: TRBV24-1; CDR3 DNA: TGTGCCACCAGTGATCCCGGGAGTGTCAACAATGAGCAGTTCTTC; CDR3 protein: CATSDPGSVNNEQFF
clone size: .; CDR3 length: 14; D gene: .; J gene: TRBJ1-3; V gene: TRBV6-1; CDR3 DNA: TGTGTCAGCAGAAAGACAGGTTCTGGAAACACCATATATTTT; CDR3 protein: CVSRKTGSGNTIYF
clone size: few; CDR3 length: 17; D gene: TRBD2; J gene: TRBJ2-5; V gene: TRBV12-3/TRBV12-4; CDR3 DNA: TGTGCCAGCAGCAGAACGACTAGCGGGAGGGCGGGGGAGACCCAGTACTTC; CDR3 protein: CASSRTTSGRAGETQYF